The clone carrying this TCR beta chain has only a few counts. This sample is drawn from a study of neurological immune-mediated disorders. CD4+ or CD8+ T cells, 950,000 to 1,000,000 per library, were used for sorted libraries. Every sequencing run produced over 190 million TCR-beta sequences, and the sequences from any one run covered 15-18 subjects. TCRdb reprocessed the 5' RACE reads with MiXCR, giving one entry per CDR3 protein. The sample carries around 52,000 distinct CDR3 sequences, about 5.8% recorded once. This CDR3 has 18 residues. V was trimmed by 4 bases and J by 0 bases, leaving 19 bases between them. Germline CDR1 and CDR2: LNHDA and SQIVND (reference sequence).

This chain uses TRBV19 with TRBJ2-4, with D possibly TRBD1 on 6 matching bases. The sample was CD4+ T cells from blood. This receptor was taken from a woman aged 18 to 35 with multiple sclerosis. CDR3 in amino acids: CASSKQGAVRLAKNIQYF. CDR3 sequence (DNA): TGTGCCAGTAGTAAACAGGGCGCAGTACGACTAGCCAAAAACATTCAGTACTTC.